This TCR beta chain stems from a study of cytomegalovirus exposure and HLA in healthy donors. Researchers ran the PCR with 60 Vbeta and 13 Jbeta primers. Sequencing used immunoSEQ multiplex PCR; TCRdb keeps in-frame clones, though not all of them. The repertoire includes about 72,000 clones, around 80% of them detected once, and 1.5% to 2% sits in the top ten. The study, taken as a whole, reports: High sensitivity and specificity were reportedly achieved when the classifier diagnosed cytomegalovirus status. Presence/absence comparisons presumed near-even sequencing depth among donors. Analysis performed later found 15,000 or so TCR beta sequences associated with HLA alleles at 0.05 false discovery rate. DRB1 showed the most TCR associations and HLA-C the fewest in a later analysis, as rates varied by HLA locus.

J lost 2 bases, V lost 4 bases, and 6 bases had no gene match. The CDR3 runs to 14 residues. Germline CDR1 and CDR2: SGHNT and YYREEE (reference sequence). With respect to this clone: Its antigen is undetermined.

The sequence derives from a man between 18 and 29 years old in good health and CMV-seronegative. The source material was PBMCs. The V and J genes are TRBV5-4 and TRBJ2-7; 7 bases are shared with TRBD1. CDR3 sequence reads: CASSTGDSPYEQYF. The CDR3 nucleotides are TGTGCCAGCAGCACCGGGGACAGCCCCTACGAGCAGTACTTC.